This T cell receptor (beta chain) was identified during a study of beta chain features in type 1 diabetes. Expressed TCRB transcripts were sequenced because the entire RNA isolate underwent reverse transcription. The data were produced by immunoSEQ multiplex PCR, yet TCRdb's version contains in-frame clones alone and is incomplete. The data hold 300,000 to 450,000 clones, with 15% to 20% observed a single time. CDR1 is SSHAT and CDR2 is FNYEAQ in the germline V gene (reference sequence). The CDR3 sequence is 15 residues long. Study outcomes and limitations: PCR, the amplification step, might favor shorter templates, equally in patients and controls.

Comment on this clone: As yet, its antigen is unknown. The junction does not match germline at one end; this may be a read error.

The sample comprised naive CD4+ T cells from blood. J is TRBJ2-1 and V is TRBV7-7, with 9 nucleotides matching TRBD2. The source of this sequence is a woman between 18 and 29 years old in good health. The DNA for the CDR3 is TGTGCTAGCAGCCCTGCTAGCGGGAAACCCAATGAGCAGTTCTTC. It yields the protein CASSPASGKPNEQFF.